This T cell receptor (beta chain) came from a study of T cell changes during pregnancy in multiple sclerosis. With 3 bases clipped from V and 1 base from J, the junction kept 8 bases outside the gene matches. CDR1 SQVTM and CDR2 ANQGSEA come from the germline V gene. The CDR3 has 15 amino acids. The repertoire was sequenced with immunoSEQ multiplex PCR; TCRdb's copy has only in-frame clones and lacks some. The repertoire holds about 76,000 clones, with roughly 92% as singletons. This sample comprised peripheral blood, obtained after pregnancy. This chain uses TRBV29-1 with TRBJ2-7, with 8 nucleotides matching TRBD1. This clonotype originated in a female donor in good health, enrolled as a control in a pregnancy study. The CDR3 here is CSVDLVTGDSYEQYF. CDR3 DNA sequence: TGCAGCGTTGACCTAGTGACAGGGGATTCCTACGAGCAGTACTTC.